These 14 T cell receptor beta chains were sequenced from one sample in a study of blood T cell repertoires in COVID-19. Measured with immunoSEQ multiplex PCR; TCRdb has only the in-frame clones, and not every one. The data hold over 100,000 clones, with roughly 91% observed a single time. Sequencing was done on a sample of peripheral blood. All receptors come from a man aged 60 to 75 with COVID-19, enrolled during active disease.

V usage is TRBV5-1 and J usage is TRBJ1-2; the match to TRBD1 covers 7 bases. The V gene end was trimmed by 0 bases and the J gene end by 4 bases; junction bases not matched to a gene: 6. This CDR3 has 15 residues. Germline CDR1 SGHRS, CDR2 YFSETQ. CDR3 residues: CASSLVTGASYGYTF. DNA for the CDR3: TGCGCCAGCAGCTTGGTCACAGGGGCTAGCTATGGCTACACCTTC. Based on the CDR3 plus reference TRBV5-1 and TRBJ1-2, the full variable domain is KAGVTQTPRYLIKTRGQQVTLSCSPISGHRSVSWYQQTPGQGLQFLFEYFSETQRNKGNFPGRFSGRQFSNSRSEMNVSTLELGDSALYLCASSLVTGASYGYTFGSGTRLTVV.

The gene calls are TRBV7-9 and TRBJ1-5; maybe TRBD1 (5 bases). V was trimmed by 5 bases and J by 0 bases, leaving 11 bases between them. The germline V gene encodes CDR1 SEHNR and CDR2 FQNEAQ (reference sequence). The CDR3 spans 15 residues. The CDR3: CASSPGGISNQPQHF. As DNA, the CDR3 is TGTGCCAGCAGCCCGGGGGGAATTAGCAATCAGCCCCAGCATTTT.

The gene calls are TRBV7-9 and TRBJ2-7; 7 bases are a match to TRBD1. Germline assignment: CDR1 SEHNR and CDR2 FQNEAQ (reference sequence). The CDR3 contains 16 residues. Unmatched junction bases numbered 14, after V lost 5 bases and J lost 4 bases. The CDR3 sequence: CASSKRGQATTYEQYF. For the CDR3, the DNA is TGTGCCAGCAGCAAGAGAGGACAGGCCACTACTTACGAGCAGTACTTC.

This chain connects TRBV10-3 to TRBJ2-3, with 8 bases fitting TRBD2. CDR1 is ENHRY, CDR2 SYGVKD, per germline. The CDR3 is 16 amino acids. The V segment lost 3 bases and the J segment 0 bases; nucleotides outside the gene matches: 5. CDR3 sequence reads: CAISDTSGASTDTQYF. CDR3 sequence (DNA): TGTGCCATCAGTGACACTAGCGGTGCTAGCACAGATACGCAGTATTTT.

The J gene is TRBJ1-1, the V gene TRBV30; D remains ambiguous. CDR1 is GTSNPN, CDR2 SVGIG, per germline (reference sequence). CDR3 length equals 15 residues. Trimming took off 1 base at V and 3 bases at J, with 15 bases between the two ends. The CDR3 here is CAWSGPKEIYTEAFF. For the CDR3, the DNA is TGTGCCTGGAGTGGTCCCAAAGAGATCTACACTGAAGCTTTCTTT.

The chain employs TRBV30 and TRBJ2-7; 12 positions match TRBD1. V trimming: 5 bases; J trimming: 4 bases; junction bases outside the gene matches: 6. CDR1 is GTSNPN and CDR2 is SVGIG in the germline V gene (reference sequence). This CDR3 is built from 14 residues. The CDR3, as DNA: TGTGCCTGGGGGACAGGGGGCTCGTCTTACGAGCAGTACTTC. Translated, it gives CAWGTGGSSYEQYF.

The chain couples TRBV3-1 (or the pseudogene TRBV3-2) to TRBJ1-1, with a weak D call TRBD1 (6 bases). Trimming took off 2 bases at V and 5 bases at J, with 6 bases between the two ends. The CDR3 sequence is 12 residues long. Germline V gene sequence: CDR1 LGHDT, CDR2 YNNKEL (reference sequence). CDR3 protein: CASSQTGTEAFF. In DNA form, the CDR3 reads TGTGCCAGCAGCCAAACAGGGACTGAAGCTTTCTTT.

A note on this clone: The germline gene is not matched at one end of the junction; a read error may be the cause. The V call is TRBV5-1, the J call TRBJ1-4; D remains unclear. Germline CDR1 SGHRS, CDR2 YFSETQ. This CDR3 has 14 residues. The CDR3 protein is CASNLLSTNEKLFF. The CDR3, as DNA: TGCGCCAGCAACTTGCTCTCAACTAATGAAAAACTGTTTTTT.

This chain connects TRBV4-2 to TRBJ2-4; TRBD2 matches at 11 bases. CDR1 LGHNA and CDR2 YNFKEQ come from the germline V gene. CDR3 length: 19 amino acids. Losses at the gene ends were 0 bases for V and 1 base for J; bases not matched to a gene: 8. This chain's CDR3 is CASSQEVQLAGVAKNIQYF. The DNA of the CDR3 is TGTGCCAGCAGCCAAGAAGTGCAACTAGCGGGGGTGGCCAAAAACATTCAGTACTTC.

This chain uses TRBV5-3 with TRBJ1-5; D is uncertain. TRBV5-3 is an ORF for which the function is uncertain. This CDR3 is 15 amino acids long. V gave up 6 bases and J gave up 6 bases, with 19 bases separating them. The CDR3 spells CARIMVGGSRQPQHF. The CDR3 nucleotides are TGTGCCAGAATAATGGTGGGAGGGTCGCGTCAGCCCCAGCATTTT.

This clone was observed once. The chain combines TRBV5-6 with TRBJ2-2; 11 bases agree with TRBD1. V lost 3 bases and J lost 5; bases outside the gene matches: 3. The CDR3 runs to 15 residues. Germline CDR1 reads SGHDT; CDR2 reads YYEEEE. CDR3 sequence (DNA): TGTGCCAGCAGCTGGGACAGGGGGACAACCGGGGAGCTGTTTTTT. Residues: CASSWDRGTTGELFF.

V and J are TRBV10-3 and TRBJ2-5; 12 bases align to TRBD2. Trimming at V came to 4 bases and at J to 3 bases, leaving 3 bases not matched to a gene. Germline CDR1 ENHRY, CDR2 SYGVKD. The CDR3 covers 15 residues. The CDR3 DNA reads as TGTGCCATCAGTGGGGCTAGCGGGGGGGAAGAGACCCAGTACTTC. Translation: CAISGASGGEETQYF.

This rearrangement joins TRBV18 to TRBJ1-4, with 7 bases lining up with TRBD1. V was clipped by 3 bases and J by 4 bases; unmatched bases: 8. CDR1 and CDR2 (germline): KGHSH, LQKENI. The CDR3 length is 16 residues. In nucleotides, the CDR3 is TGTGCCAGCTCACCGTTGACGGGACAGCTTAATGAAAAACTGTTTTTT. This codes for CASSPLTGQLNEKLFF.

The CDR3 sequence: CASSLGGSTPETQYF. Here the CDR3 DNA reads TGTGCCAGCAGTTTAGGCGGATCCACCCCAGAGACCCAGTACTTC. The chain is built from TRBV28 and TRBJ2-5; D uncertain. Trimming took off 2 bases at V and 4 bases at J, with 14 bases between the two ends. This CDR3 is built from 15 residues. CDR1 and CDR2 from the germline V gene are MDHEN and SYDVKM.